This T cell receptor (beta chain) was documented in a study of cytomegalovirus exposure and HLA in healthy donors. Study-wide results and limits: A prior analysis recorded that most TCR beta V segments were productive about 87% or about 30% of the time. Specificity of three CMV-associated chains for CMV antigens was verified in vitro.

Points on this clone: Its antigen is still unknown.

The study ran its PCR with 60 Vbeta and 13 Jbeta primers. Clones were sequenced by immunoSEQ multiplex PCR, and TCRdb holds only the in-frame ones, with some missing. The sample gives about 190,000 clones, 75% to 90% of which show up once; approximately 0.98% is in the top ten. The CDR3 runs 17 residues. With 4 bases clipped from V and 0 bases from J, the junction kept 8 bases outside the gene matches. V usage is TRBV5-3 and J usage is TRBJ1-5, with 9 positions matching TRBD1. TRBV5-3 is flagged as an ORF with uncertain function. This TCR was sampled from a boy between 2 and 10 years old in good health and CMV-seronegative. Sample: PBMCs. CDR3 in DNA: TGTGCCAGAAGCCCGGGACAGGGCGATAATAGCAATCAGCCCCAGCATTTT. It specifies CARSPGQGDNSNQPQHF.